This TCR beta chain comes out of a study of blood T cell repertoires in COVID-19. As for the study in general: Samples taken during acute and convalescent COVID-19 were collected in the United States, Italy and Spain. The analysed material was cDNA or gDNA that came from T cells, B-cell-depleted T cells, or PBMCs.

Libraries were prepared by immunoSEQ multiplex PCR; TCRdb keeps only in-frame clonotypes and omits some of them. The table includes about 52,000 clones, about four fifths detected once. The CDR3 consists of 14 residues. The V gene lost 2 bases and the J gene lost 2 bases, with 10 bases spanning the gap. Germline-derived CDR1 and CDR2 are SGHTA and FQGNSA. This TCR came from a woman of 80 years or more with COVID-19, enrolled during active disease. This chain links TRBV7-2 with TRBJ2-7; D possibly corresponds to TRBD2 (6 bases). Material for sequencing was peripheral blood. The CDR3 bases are TGTGCCAGCAGCTTACTTAGCGGAACCTACGAGCAGTACTTC. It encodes CASSLLSGTYEQYF.